These 18 T cell receptor beta chains were sequenced from one sample in a study of blood T cell repertoires in COVID-19. Assay used: immunoSEQ multiplex PCR; TCRdb lists only in-frame clones, some missing. The sample records over 30,000 clones, less than 95% being singletons. Sequences were obtained from peripheral blood. Receptor source: an elderly man with acute or convalescent COVID-19.

The chain carries TRBV11-2 and TRBJ1-2, with D uncertain. Germline lookup yields CDR1 SGHAT and CDR2 FQNNGV. The CDR3 totals 14 residues. Trimming shortened V by 1 base and J by 2 bases, and 8 bases separated the two germline ends. In DNA, the CDR3 is TGTGCCAGCAGCTTAGTCGGCGGGAACTATGGCTACACCTTC. Translating it yields CASSLVGGNYGYTF.

The rearrangement links TRBV18 to TRBJ1-2; D gene unclear. Germline V lookup: CDR1 KGHSH, CDR2 LQKENI. There are 13 residues in the CDR3. V was cut by 0 bases and J by 4 bases, with 6 bases left in between. Written as DNA, the CDR3 is TGTGCCAGCTCACCACCCGGGTCCTATGGCTACACCTTC. This sequence encodes CASSPPGSYGYTF.

The chain is built from TRBV15 and TRBJ2-3; 7 nucleotides match TRBD1. This CDR3 has 19 amino acids. Germline CDR1 reads LNHNV; CDR2 reads YYDKDF (reference sequence). With V trimmed by 0 bases and J by 0 bases, 12 bases remained unmatched. CDR3 bases: TGTGCCACCAGCAGAGATCACCTGACAGGGTTGGCTAGCACAGATACGCAGTATTTT. It yields the protein CATSRDHLTGLASTDTQYF.

This chain joins TRBV7-3 and TRBJ1-2; 10 bases align to TRBD1. With V trimmed by 5 bases and J by 7 bases, 13 bases remained unmatched. The CDR3 contains 16 residues. Germline CDR1 reads SGHTA; CDR2 reads FQGTGA. Here the CDR3 reads CASSPRGQGTKVGYTF. CDR3 nucleotide sequence: TGTGCCAGCAGCCCCAGGGGACAGGGGACGAAAGTTGGCTACACCTTC.

This chain connects TRBV6-6 to TRBJ1-2; 7 bases match TRBD1. Germline CDR1 reads MNHNY; CDR2 reads SVGAGI (reference sequence). V shed 9 bases, J shed 7 bases, and the junction held 8 bases outside the gene matches. CDR3 length: 12 amino acids. As DNA, the CDR3 is TGTGCCAGTACTAGGGGGCCTGGTGGCTACACCTTC. It is translated as CASTRGPGGYTF.

This clone has only one observation. Other nucleotide sequences from this sample produce the same CDR3. The V gene is TRBV7-9, the J gene TRBJ2-7, with D possibly matching TRBD1 (5 bases). CDR1 and CDR2 (germline): SEHNR, FQNEAQ (reference sequence). The CDR3 spans 12 residues. V shed 3 bases and J shed 4 bases, with 7 bases lying between them. The CDR3 DNA reads as TGTGCCAGCAGCTTGCAGGGTTACGAGCAGTACTTC. Translated: CASSLQGYEQYF. The full variable domain, in which reference TRBV7-9 and TRBJ2-7 provide the parts outside the CDR3, is DTGVSQNPRHKITKRGQNVTFRCDPISEHNRLYWYRQTLGQGPEFLTYFQNEAQLEKSRLLSDRFSAERPKGSFSTLEIQRTEQGDSAMYLCASSLQGYEQYFGPGTRLTVT.

The gene calls are TRBV9 and TRBJ1-4; D not resolved. The CDR3 is made up of 15 amino acids. The V and J ends lost 0 bases and 0 bases respectively, with 6 bases between them. Per germline, CDR1 SGDLS and CDR2 YYNGEE. CDR3 DNA: TGTGCCAGCAGCGTAGGTAGTGCAACTAATGAAAAACTGTTTTTT. It codes for CASSVGSATNEKLFF. The variable domain in full, completed from reference TRBV9 and TRBJ1-4, reads DSGVTQTPKHLITATGQRVTLRCSPRSGDLSVYWYQQSLDQGLQFLIQYYNGEERAKGNILERFSAQQFPDLHSELNLSSLELGDSALYFCASSVGSATNEKLFFGSGTQLSVL.

The chain is built from TRBV30 and TRBJ2-1; 9 bases match TRBD2. CDR1 GTSNPN and CDR2 SVGIG come from the germline V gene (reference sequence). The CDR3 consists of 15 residues. V trimming: 8 bases; J trimming: 4 bases; junction bases outside the gene matches: 12. CDR3 loop: CAAAFGSGGYNEQFF. The CDR3 bases are TGTGCCGCAGCCTTTGGTAGCGGGGGTTACAATGAGCAGTTCTTC.

This chain connects TRBV11-2 to TRBJ2-6; 7 bases map to TRBD2. Germline CDR1 SGHAT, CDR2 FQNNGV. The CDR3 runs to 17 residues. The junction had 4 bases not matched to a gene; V was cut back by 2 bases and J by 0 bases. CDR3 bases: TGTGCCAGCAGCTTATTGCGGGGGAGCTCTGGGGCCAACGTCCTGACTTTC. Amino acid sequence: CASSLLRGSSGANVLTF. The whole variable domain, remainder taken from reference TRBV11-2 and TRBJ2-6, is EAGVAQSPRYKIIEKRQSVAFWCNPISGHATLYWYQQILGQGPKLLIQFQNNGVVDDSQLPKDRFSAERLKGVDSTLKIQPAKLEDSAVYLCASSLLRGSSGANVLTFGAGSRLTVL.

The chain joins TRBV3-1 (or the pseudogene TRBV3-2) to TRBJ1-5, with D unclear. The germline gives CDR1 LGHDT, CDR2 YNNKEL (reference sequence). Trimming took 2 bases from V and 4 from J, leaving 6 bases between them. This CDR3 comprises 13 residues. The CDR3 here is CASSQRGNQPQHF. Here the CDR3 DNA reads TGTGCCAGCAGCCAACGGGGAAATCAGCCCCAGCATTTT.

As concerns this clone: This sample includes further DNA sequences coding for the same CDR3. The V call is TRBV6-1, the J call TRBJ1-1; D remains unclear. CDR1 is MNHNS, CDR2 SASEGT, per germline. Trimming cost V 1 base and J 6 bases, with 9 bases left between them. The length of the CDR3 is 13 residues. CDR3 loop: CASSEGSTAEAFF. The CDR3 coding sequence is TGTGCCAGCAGTGAAGGGAGCACGGCTGAAGCTTTCTTT.

This chain joins TRBV18 and TRBJ1-2; the match to TRBD1 covers 8 bases. This CDR3 has 17 residues. Germline CDR1 is KGHSH and CDR2 is LQKENI. Trimming cost V 3 bases and J 8 bases; bases outside gene matches: 17. CDR3: CASSPRPATGVGEGYTF. The CDR3 region has the DNA TGTGCCAGCTCACCTCGGCCCGCGACAGGGGTAGGGGAAGGCTACACCTTC.

The chain recombines TRBV7-8 with TRBJ2-3; TRBD1 matches 8 bases. The CDR3 totals 17 residues. V was clipped by 1 base and J by 1 base; unmatched bases: 7. Germline V lookup: CDR1 SGHVS, CDR2 FQNEAQ. The CDR3: CASSLVAGGDGTDTQYF. The CDR3 nucleotides are TGTGCCAGCAGCTTAGTCGCAGGGGGCGATGGCACAGATACGCAGTATTTT.

V gene TRBV10-3 combines with J gene TRBJ2-1; TRBD1 aligns across 7 bases. Germline V gene data show CDR1 as ENHRY and CDR2 as SYGVKD. Trimming removed 9 bases from V and 6 bases from J; junction bases left unmatched: 8. The CDR3 extends over 13 amino acids. The CDR3 protein is CAMGDRVGNEQFF. DNA of the CDR3: TGTGCCATGGGCGACAGGGTTGGCAATGAGCAGTTCTTC.

The chain combines TRBV28 with TRBJ2-1; 12 nucleotides match TRBD2. CDR1 is MDHEN and CDR2 is SYDVKM in the germline V gene. V trimming: 5 bases; J trimming: 5 bases; junction bases outside the gene matches: 4. The length of the CDR3 is 15 residues. CDR3 coding DNA: TGTGCCAGCAGTCCGACTAGCGGGGGACACAATGAGCAGTTCTTC. Translation gives CASSPTSGGHNEQFF.

J is TRBJ1-1 and V is TRBV29-1; weak D call: TRBD1 (6 bases). The germline V and J ends were trimmed by 6 bases and 1 base, with 12 bases remaining between them. This CDR3 region has 13 residues. Germline V gives CDR1 SQVTM, CDR2 ANQGSEA. The CDR3 sequence is CSVRTDGNTEAFF. The CDR3 nucleotides read TGCAGCGTGCGGACAGACGGGAACACTGAAGCTTTCTTT.

The chain uses TRBV29-1 and TRBJ1-2, with TRBD1 matching over 11 bases. CDR1 and CDR2 from the germline V gene are SQVTM and ANQGSEA. V shed 7 bases, J shed 4 bases, and the junction held 5 bases outside the gene matches. The CDR3 is 13 amino acids. The CDR3 is CSAGQGAGYGYTF. The CDR3 DNA sequence: TGCAGCGCCGGACAGGGGGCCGGCTATGGCTACACCTTC.

The chain carries TRBV19 and TRBJ1-1; 11 bases align to TRBD1. The CDR3 spans 15 residues. Germline trimming cut 4 bases from V and 5 bases from J; bases unmatched to any gene: 6. Per germline, CDR1 LNHDA and CDR2 SQIVND (reference sequence). The CDR3 nucleotides are TGTGCCAGTAGTAGGTGGGACAGGGGGAGGACTGAAGCTTTCTTT. Residues: CASSRWDRGRTEAFF.